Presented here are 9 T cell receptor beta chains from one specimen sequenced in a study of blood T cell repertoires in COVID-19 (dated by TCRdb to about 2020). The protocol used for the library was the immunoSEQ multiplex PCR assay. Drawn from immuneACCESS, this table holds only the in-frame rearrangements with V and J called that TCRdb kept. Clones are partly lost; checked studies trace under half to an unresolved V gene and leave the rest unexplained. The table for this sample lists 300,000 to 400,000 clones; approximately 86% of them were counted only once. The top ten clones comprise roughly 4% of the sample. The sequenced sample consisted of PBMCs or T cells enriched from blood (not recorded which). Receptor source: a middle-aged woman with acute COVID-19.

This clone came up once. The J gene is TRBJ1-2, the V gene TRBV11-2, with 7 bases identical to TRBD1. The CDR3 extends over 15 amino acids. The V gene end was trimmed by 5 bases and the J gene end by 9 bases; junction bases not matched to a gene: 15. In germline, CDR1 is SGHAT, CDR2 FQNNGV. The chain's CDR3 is CASSPRTGGPLSYTF. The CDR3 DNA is TGTGCCAGCAGCCCCCGGACAGGAGGGCCCTTAAGCTACACCTTC. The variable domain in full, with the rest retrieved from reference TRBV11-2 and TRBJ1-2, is EAGVAQSPRYKIIEKRQSVAFWCNPISGHATLYWYQQILGQGPKLLIQFQNNGVVDDSQLPKDRFSAERLKGVDSTLKIQPAKLEDSAVYLCASSPRTGGPLSYTFGSGTRLTVV.

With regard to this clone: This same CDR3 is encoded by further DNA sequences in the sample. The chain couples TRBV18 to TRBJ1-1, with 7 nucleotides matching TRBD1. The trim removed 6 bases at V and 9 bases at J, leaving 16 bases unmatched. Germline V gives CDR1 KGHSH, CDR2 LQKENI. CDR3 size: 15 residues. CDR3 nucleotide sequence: TGTGCCAGCTCGCCTAGGGACAGAGGGTACTCCCAAGCTTTCTTT. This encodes CASSPRDRGYSQAFF.

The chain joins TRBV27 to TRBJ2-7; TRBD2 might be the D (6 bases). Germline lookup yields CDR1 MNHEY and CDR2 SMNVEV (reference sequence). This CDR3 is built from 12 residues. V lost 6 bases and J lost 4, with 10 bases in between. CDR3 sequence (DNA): TGTGCCAGCAGGACTAGTGGGTACGAGCAGTACTTC. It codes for CASRTSGYEQYF.

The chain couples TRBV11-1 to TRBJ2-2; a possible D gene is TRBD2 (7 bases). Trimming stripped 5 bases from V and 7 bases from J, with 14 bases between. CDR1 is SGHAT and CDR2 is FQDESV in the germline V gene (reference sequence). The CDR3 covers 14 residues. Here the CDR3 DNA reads TGTGCCAGCAGCCTACAGGGAGGGGTCGGGGAGCTGTTTTTT. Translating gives CASSLQGGVGELFF.

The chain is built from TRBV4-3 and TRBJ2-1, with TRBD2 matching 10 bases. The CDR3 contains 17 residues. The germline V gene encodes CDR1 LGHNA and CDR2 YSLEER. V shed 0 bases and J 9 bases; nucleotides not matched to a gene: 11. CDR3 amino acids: CASSQDSASGSYGEQFF. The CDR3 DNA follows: TGCGCCAGCAGCCAAGATTCGGCTAGCGGGAGTTACGGTGAGCAGTTCTTC.

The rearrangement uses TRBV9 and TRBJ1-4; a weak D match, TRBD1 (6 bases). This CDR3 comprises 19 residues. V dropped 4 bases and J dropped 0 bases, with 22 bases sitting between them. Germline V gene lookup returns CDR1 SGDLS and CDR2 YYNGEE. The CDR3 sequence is CASSPSIGRGYATNEKLFF. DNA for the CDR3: TGTGCCAGCAGCCCATCAATCGGCAGGGGATATGCAACTAATGAAAAACTGTTTTTT.

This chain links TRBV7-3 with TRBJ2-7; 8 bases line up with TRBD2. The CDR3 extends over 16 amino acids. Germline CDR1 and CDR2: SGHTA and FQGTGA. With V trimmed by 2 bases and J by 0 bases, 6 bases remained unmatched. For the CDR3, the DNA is TGTGCCAGCAGCTTACTCGCGGGAGGCCTCTCCTACGAGCAGTACTTC. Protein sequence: CASSLLAGGLSYEQYF.

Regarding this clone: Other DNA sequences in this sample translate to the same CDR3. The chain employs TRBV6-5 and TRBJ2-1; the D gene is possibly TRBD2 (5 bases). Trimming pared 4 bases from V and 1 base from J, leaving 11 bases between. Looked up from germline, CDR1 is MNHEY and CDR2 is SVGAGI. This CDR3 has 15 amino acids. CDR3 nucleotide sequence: TGTGCCAGCAGTTTAGCGCCCCTATCCTACAATGAGCAGTTCTTC. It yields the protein CASSLAPLSYNEQFF.

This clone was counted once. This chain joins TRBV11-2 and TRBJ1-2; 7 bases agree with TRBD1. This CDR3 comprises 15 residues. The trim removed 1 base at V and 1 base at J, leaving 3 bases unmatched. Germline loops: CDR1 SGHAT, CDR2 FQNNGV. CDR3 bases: TGTGCCAGCAGCTTAGCCACAGGGGTTAACTATGGCTACACCTTC. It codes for CASSLATGVNYGYTF.